Listed below are T cell receptor beta chains from one sample, sequenced in a study of response to subunit inactivated influenza vaccine. Via MiXCR, TCRdb re-called the RT-PCR reads, giving one row per CDR3 protein. The data contain a few hundred thousand distinct CDR3 sequences, approximately 10% of them seen just once; the ten biggest clones take up around 10%. These data were also filed under a second study, of T cells expressing NK-cell markers.

The starting material was PBMCs from blood, obtained on the day of vaccination. The receptor source for this set is a man aged 50-59 years who received an inactivated influenza vaccine. Each CDR3 is given with its conserved first and last residue. D genes are given only for firm matches. Some rows mark clone size as missing; the rest say once, few, many or name a class of expanded clone.

TRBV6-4	TRBD1	TRBJ1-2	few	15	CASSDWGTGVPGYTF	TGTGCCAGCAGTGACTGGGGGACAGGGGTGCCTGGCTACACCTTC
TRBV29-1	-	TRBJ2-1	few	12	CSVSWQANEQFF	TGCAGCGTTAGTTGGCAGGCCAATGAGCAGTTCTTC
TRBV2	-	TRBJ2-1	few	16	CARRVVGTGSYNEQFF	TGTGCCAGACGAGTTGTCGGGACCGGCTCCTACAATGAGCAGTTCTTC
TRBV6-1	-	TRBJ1-5	-	14	CASGDSLSNQPQHF	TGTGCCAGCGGAGACAGTCTTAGCAATCAGCCCCAGCATTTT
TRBV14	-	TRBJ2-1	few	12	CASSASKNEQFF	TGTGCCAGCAGCGCGTCAAAGAATGAGCAGTTCTTC
TRBV12-3/TRBV12-4	-	TRBJ2-5	-	13	CASSLRDLGTQYF	TGTGCCAGCAGTCTCCGGGACCTTGGGACCCAGTACTTC
TRBV2	-	TRBJ2-5	few	14	CASSKQGYKETQYF	TGTGCCAGCAGCAAACAGGGATATAAAGAGACCCAGTACTTC
TRBV12-3/TRBV12-4	TRBD2	TRBJ2-3	-	16	CASSPLAGLSTDTQYF	TGTGCCAGCAGTCCGTTAGCGGGCCTTAGCACAGATACGCAGTATTTT
TRBV29-1	-	TRBJ2-7	many	14	CSVEARDSSYEQYF	TGCAGCGTTGAAGCCAGGGATAGCTCCTACGAGCAGTACTTC
TRBV7-8	TRBD1	TRBJ2-3	-	15	CASSARTGGADTQYF	TGTGCCAGCAGCGCACGGACAGGGGGCGCGGATACGCAGTATTTT